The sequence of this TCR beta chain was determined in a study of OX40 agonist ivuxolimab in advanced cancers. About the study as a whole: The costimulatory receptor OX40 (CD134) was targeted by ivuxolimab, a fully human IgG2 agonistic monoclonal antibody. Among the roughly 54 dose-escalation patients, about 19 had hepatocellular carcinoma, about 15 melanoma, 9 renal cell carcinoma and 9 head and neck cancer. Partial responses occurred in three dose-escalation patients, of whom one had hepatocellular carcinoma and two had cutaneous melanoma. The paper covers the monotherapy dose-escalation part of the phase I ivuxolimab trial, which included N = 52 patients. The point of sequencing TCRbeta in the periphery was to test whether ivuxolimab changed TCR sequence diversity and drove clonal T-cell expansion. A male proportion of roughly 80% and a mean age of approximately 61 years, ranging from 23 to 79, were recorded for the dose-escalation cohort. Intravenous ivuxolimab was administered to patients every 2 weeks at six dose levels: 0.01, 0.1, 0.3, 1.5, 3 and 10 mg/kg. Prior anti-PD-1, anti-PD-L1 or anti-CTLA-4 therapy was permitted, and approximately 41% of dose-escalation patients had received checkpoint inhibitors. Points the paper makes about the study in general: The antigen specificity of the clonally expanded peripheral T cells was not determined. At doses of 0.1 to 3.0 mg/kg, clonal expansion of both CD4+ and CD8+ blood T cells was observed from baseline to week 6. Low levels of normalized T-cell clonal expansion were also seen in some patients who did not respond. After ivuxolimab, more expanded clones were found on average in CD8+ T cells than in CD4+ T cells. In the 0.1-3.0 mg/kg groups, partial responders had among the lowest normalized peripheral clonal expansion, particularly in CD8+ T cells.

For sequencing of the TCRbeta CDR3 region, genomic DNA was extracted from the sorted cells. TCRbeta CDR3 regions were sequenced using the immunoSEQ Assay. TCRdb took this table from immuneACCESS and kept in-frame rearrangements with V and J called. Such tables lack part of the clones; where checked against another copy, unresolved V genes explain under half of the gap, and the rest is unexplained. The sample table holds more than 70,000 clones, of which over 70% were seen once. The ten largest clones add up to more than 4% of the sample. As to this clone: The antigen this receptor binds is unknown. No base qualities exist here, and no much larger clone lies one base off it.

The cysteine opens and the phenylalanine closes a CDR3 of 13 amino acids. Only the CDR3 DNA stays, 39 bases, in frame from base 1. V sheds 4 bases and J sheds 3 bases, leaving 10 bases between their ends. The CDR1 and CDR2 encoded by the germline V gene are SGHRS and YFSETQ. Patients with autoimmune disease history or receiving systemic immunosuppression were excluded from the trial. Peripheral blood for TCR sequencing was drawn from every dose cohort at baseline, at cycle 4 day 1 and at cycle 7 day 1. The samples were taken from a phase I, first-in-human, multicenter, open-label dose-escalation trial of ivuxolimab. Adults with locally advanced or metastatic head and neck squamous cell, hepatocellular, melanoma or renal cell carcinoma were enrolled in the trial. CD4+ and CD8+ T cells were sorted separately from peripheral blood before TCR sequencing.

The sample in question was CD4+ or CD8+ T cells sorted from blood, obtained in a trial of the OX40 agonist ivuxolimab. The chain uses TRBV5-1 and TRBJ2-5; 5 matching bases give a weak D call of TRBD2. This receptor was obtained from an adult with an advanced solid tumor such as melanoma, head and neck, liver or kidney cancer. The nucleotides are TGCGCCAGCAGCCGGGGAGTTGAAGAGACCCAGTACTTC. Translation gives CASSRGVEETQYF.